The 11 T cell receptor beta chains presented below share a single source sample, sequenced in a study of Graves' ophthalmopathy and Graves' hyperthyroidism. Beta-chain TCR CDR3 regions were amplified from RNA transcripts. The first round was an RT-PCR with HTBI primers, and the second round was a multiplex PCR. In TCRdb, the multiplex PCR reads were re-called with MiXCR into one record per CDR3 protein. Among about 400,000 distinct CDR3 sequences listed, roughly 18% were seen once. Sequences were obtained from peripheral blood. The origin of the receptors is a young woman with Graves' ophthalmopathy.

This chain connects TRBV9 to TRBJ2-2; 7 nucleotides align to TRBD2. The CDR3 spans 16 residues. The ends lost 0 bases at V and 0 bases at J; junction bases unmatched: 2. CDR1 is SGDLS, CDR2 YYNGEE, per germline. CDR3 residues: CASSVGGRANTGELFF. The CDR3 DNA sequence: TGTGCCAGCAGCGTAGGGGGGAGGGCGAACACCGGGGAGCTGTTTTTT.

The table lists this clonotype with many counts. The chain recombines TRBV28 with TRBJ2-7, with TRBD1 matching 9 bases. Trimming cost V 7 bases and J 5 bases; bases outside gene matches: 6. The length of the CDR3 is 13 residues. Germline CDR1 and CDR2: MDHEN and SYDVKM. The chain's CDR3 is CASKNRGLDEQYF. Written as DNA, the CDR3 is TGTGCCAGCAAGAACAGGGGGCTAGACGAGCAGTACTTC.

This clonotype was seen many times. This chain connects TRBV28 to TRBJ2-7; 10 positions match TRBD2. Per germline, CDR1 MDHEN and CDR2 SYDVKM. Trimming removed 4 bases from V and 2 bases from J; junction bases left unmatched: 8. The CDR3 is made up of 16 amino acids. The CDR3 DNA is TGTGCCAGCAGTTCCCGCAGCGGGAGGGCCCCCTACGAGCAGTACTTC. It is translated as CASSSRSGRAPYEQYF.

The chain employs TRBV27 and TRBJ2-7; the D is unclear. This CDR3 has 14 residues. Germline V gives CDR1 MNHEY, CDR2 SMNVEV (reference sequence). V was cut by 4 bases and J by 3 bases, with 13 bases left in between. The CDR3 loop reads CASSSSLEIYEQYF. CDR3 nucleotides: TGTGCCAGCAGTTCGTCCCTCGAAATCTACGAGCAGTACTTC.

The table lists this clonotype with many counts. The chain couples TRBV27 to TRBJ2-7; no clear D gene. The CDR3 covers 12 residues. Germline-derived CDR1 and CDR2 are MNHEY and SMNVEV (reference sequence). Between the trimmed V and J ends, which lost 5 bases and 5 bases, there was a span of 10 bases. The chain's CDR3 is CASSPTRHEQYF. CDR3 bases: TGTGCCAGCAGTCCAACCAGGCACGAGCAGTACTTC.

This chain uses TRBV6-5 with TRBJ1-2, with a possible D match to TRBD1 (6 bases). Germline V gives CDR1 MNHEY, CDR2 SVGAGI. Between the trimmed V and J ends, which lost 4 bases and 0 bases, there was a span of 18 bases. This CDR3 spans 17 amino acids. The CDR3 DNA is TGTGCCAGCAGTTCAACGCCGACAGGCCGTCCTAACTATGGCTACACCTTC. This encodes CASSSTPTGRPNYGYTF.

The sample holds many counts of this clonotype. The V gene is TRBV12-3 or TRBV12-4, the J gene TRBJ1-5, with D uncertain. The CDR3 has 14 amino acids. V lost 3 bases to trimming and J lost 1 base, with 7 bases between them. The DNA of the CDR3 is TGTGCCAGCAGTTTTGGTCTGAGCAATCAGCCCCAGCATTTT. This sequence encodes CASSFGLSNQPQHF.

This clonotype was observed many times. The V call is TRBV27, the J call TRBJ1-1; TRBD1 is a possible D gene (5 bases). Trimming cost V 5 bases and J 0 bases, with 22 bases left between them. The CDR3 totals 18 residues. Germline assignment: CDR1 MNHEY and CDR2 SMNVEV (reference sequence). The CDR3 coding sequence is TGTGCCAGCAGTCTCTTCTTACAGGAGGAGGGATTGAACACTGAAGCTTTCTTT. Translated, it gives CASSLFLQEEGLNTEAFF.

The rearrangement links TRBV7-8 to TRBJ1-2; unclear D gene. Trimming removed 5 bases at V and 13 bases at J, with 20 bases between. The CDR3 is 13 residues long. Germline CDR1 and CDR2: SGHVS and FQNEAQ. The CDR3 DNA reads TGTGCCAGCAGCCTCGTCTCGGGAGGGCCCCCCACCTTC. Its translation is CASSLVSGGPPTF. The full variable domain, completed using reference TRBV7-8 and TRBJ1-2, is GAGVSQSPRYKVAKRGQDVALRCDPISGHVSLFWYQQALGQGPEFLTYFQNEAQLDKSGLPSDRFFAERPEGSVSTLKIQRTQQEDSAVYLCASSLVSGGPPTFGSGTRLTVV.

The chain combines TRBV12-3 or TRBV12-4 with TRBJ2-7; D ambiguous. This CDR3 has 13 residues. Trimming left V 3 bases short and J 2 bases short, with 8 bases between. The CDR3 is CASSFSEAYEQYF. The CDR3 bases are TGTGCCAGCAGTTTTTCCGAGGCCTACGAGCAGTACTTC.

The chain links TRBV7-6 to TRBJ2-5, with D uncertain. The CDR3 runs 13 residues. Germline lookup yields CDR1 SGHVS and CDR2 FNYEAQ. V lost 1 base to trimming and J lost 7 bases, with 10 bases between them. In DNA form, the CDR3 reads TGTGCCAGCAGCTTAGGGCAGGTGGGGACCCAGTACTTC. Its translation: CASSLGQVGTQYF.